This TCR beta chain was documented in a study of glioma-infiltrating T cells after dendritic cell vaccination. Repertoires were generated with immunoSEQ multiplex PCR, while TCRdb's copy carries only in-frame clones and drops some. The sample holds around 60,000 clones; about 89% are singletons and the top ten take roughly 12%. Time point: after dendritic cell vaccination, including at tumor progression/relapse. CDR3 length: 14 residues. Germline-derived CDR1 and CDR2 are SGHTA and FQGNSA. J lost 4 bases, V lost 5 bases, and 6 bases had no gene match. Material: blood, obtained after dendritic cell vaccination. The rearrangement joins TRBV7-2 to TRBJ2-7; 9 bases are a match to TRBD2. This TCR derives from a human donor with glioblastoma. CDR3 in DNA: TGTGCCAGCAGCCCTAGACTAGCGGCGTACGAGCAGTACTTC. It specifies CASSPRLAAYEQYF.